These 6 T cell receptor beta chains share one sample of origin, sequenced in a study of blood T cell repertoires in COVID-19 (dated by TCRdb to 2020 to 2022). The protocol used for the library was the immunoSEQ multiplex PCR assay. The clones in this table, taken by TCRdb from immuneACCESS, are in-frame only. Not every clone is retained; where verified, under half of the shortfall comes from an unresolved V gene, and the cause of the rest is unknown. Here the sample has roughly 160,000 clones; roughly 84% occur a single time. The ten top clones hold about 5.8% of the sample. The sample taken for sequencing was peripheral blood. These receptors all stem from a woman aged 50 to 65 with COVID-19, enrolled during active disease.

The rearrangement links TRBV28 to TRBJ2-3; D is perhaps TRBD1 (6 bases). V was clipped by 7 bases and J by 6 bases, with 20 bases between them. The CDR3 has 15 amino acids. Per the germline V gene, CDR1 is MDHEN and CDR2 is SYDVKM. The CDR3 coding sequence is TGTGCCAGCACCAGGGGTTCCTTTTCCCCCGATACGCAGTATTTT. Amino acid sequence: CASTRGSFSPDTQYF.

This chain links TRBV4-2 with TRBJ2-7, with 9 bases aligning to TRBD1. The trim removed 4 bases at V and 6 bases at J, leaving 7 bases unmatched. Germline V lookup: CDR1 LGHNA, CDR2 YNFKEQ. The CDR3 runs to 14 residues. The CDR3 sequence: CASSPGQGLAEQYF. CDR3 nucleotide sequence: TGTGCCAGCAGCCCGGGACAGGGATTAGCCGAGCAGTACTTC.

This sequence joins TRBV6-5 and TRBJ1-1; D is possibly TRBD1 (6 bases). CDR1 is MNHEY and CDR2 is SVGAGI in the germline V gene. Trimming shortened V by 4 bases and J by 5 bases, and 11 bases separated the two germline ends. CDR3 size: 13 residues. As DNA, the CDR3 is TGTGCCAGCAGTTTAGGGGGTGGTACTGAAGCTTTCTTT. Translation gives CASSLGGGTEAFF.

The chain recombines TRBV30 with TRBJ2-2; 11 positions match TRBD2. The CDR3 is 13 residues long. The trim removed 7 bases at V and 4 bases at J, leaving 2 bases unmatched. Looked up from germline, CDR1 is GTSNPN and CDR2 is SVGIG (reference sequence). The CDR3 reads CALTSGVTGELFF. The CDR3 DNA is TGTGCCTTGACTAGCGGGGTCACCGGGGAGCTGTTTTTT.

This clone was counted between two and nine times. V usage is TRBV6-5 and J usage is TRBJ2-7; tentatively, D is TRBD1 (6 bases). Germline assignment: CDR1 MNHEY and CDR2 SVGAGI. Trimming cost V 10 bases and J 2 bases, with 15 bases left between them. The CDR3 length is 13 residues. CDR3 sequence (DNA): TGTGCCACGGACAGATGGGACACCTACGAGCAGTACTTC. Its protein product is CATDRWDTYEQYF.

The rearrangement joins TRBV5-1 to TRBJ2-1, with TRBD2 matching over 7 bases. This CDR3 region has 13 residues. V gave up 0 bases and J gave up 9 bases; unmatched junction bases: 3. Germline V lookup: CDR1 SGHRS, CDR2 YFSETQ. CDR3 residues: CASSLEAGVEQFF. CDR3 nucleotide sequence: TGCGCCAGCAGCTTGGAGGCGGGGGTTGAGCAGTTCTTC.